Following are 3 T cell receptor beta chains from one sample sequenced in a study of Ad26.COV2.S vaccination and SARS-CoV-2 variants. Using immunoSEQ multiplex PCR, the repertoire was profiled, and TCRdb retains in-frame clones only, with some absent. The sample holds about 680,000 clones; around 90% are singletons and the top ten take about 1.5%. Treatment defined: over 15 received Ad26.COV2.S at low or high dose, single or two shots; 5 received placebo; per-sample allocation not given. Material that was analyzed had been drawn on day 63 after the first vaccine or placebo injection. This specimen consisted of peripheral blood, obtained in a trial of Ad26.COV2.S vaccine versus placebo. Every receptor here comes from a person between 18 and 60 years old who received the Ad26.COV2.S COVID-19 vaccine or a placebo.

The rearrangement joins TRBV7-9 to TRBJ1-4; D gene ambiguous. The germline V gene has CDR1 SEHNR and CDR2 FQNEAQ (reference sequence). This CDR3 region has 15 residues. Trimming stripped 5 bases from V and 5 bases from J, with 15 bases between. CDR3 loop: CASSLPTGINEKLFF. The CDR3 DNA reads TGTGCCAGCAGCCTTCCCACCGGGATCAATGAAAAACTGTTTTTT.

Note on this clone: Within the sample, other DNA sequences also encode this same CDR3. This chain uses TRBV2 with TRBJ1-5, with 8 nucleotides matching TRBD1. V gave up 3 bases and J gave up 6 bases; unmatched junction bases: 4. The CDR3 loop spans 14 amino acids. From germline, CDR1 is SNHLY and CDR2 FYNNEI. In DNA form, the CDR3 reads TGTGCCAGCAGTGAGACAGGGGAAAGTCAGCCCCAGCATTTT. Translation gives CASSETGESQPQHF.

The chain joins TRBV30 to TRBJ1-2; possible D gene TRBD1, 6 bases. The CDR3 extends over 13 amino acids. Between the trimmed V and J ends, which lost 2 bases and 11 bases, there was a span of 18 bases. Germline values: CDR1 GTSNPN, CDR2 SVGIG (reference sequence). The CDR3 coding sequence is TGTGCCTGGAGTTTCATCCTACAGGGACTTTACACCTTC. It is translated as CAWSFILQGLYTF.